The text below deals with one T cell receptor beta chain. Its antigen is undetermined. Assay execution proceeded at the deep level. Source study methods: In the immunoSEQ data, sequences were junction-only and lacked quality scores, so filtering differed. Using immunoSEQ multiplex PCR, the repertoire was profiled, and TCRdb retains in-frame clones only, with some absent. V and J calls and clone size are as listed in that table; D and trimming were resolved from the DNA. Of about 680,000 clones listed, 90% to 95% were seen once; the top ten hold 24%. The data derive from a study of shared clonotypes between healthy human individuals. Findings and limits, study-wide: Non-shared clonotypes were found to have lower generation probabilities than the clonotypes that were shared by all four of the sorted-subset donors. In general, naive subsets displayed greater estimated richness than memory subsets did.

The naive CD8 subset, CD45RO-negative cells positively selected for CCR7, excluded terminally differentiated effector memory CD45RA+ cells. Germline V lookup: CDR1 SGDLS, CDR2 YYNGEE. This CDR3 spans 15 amino acids. V gave up 7 bases and J gave up 4 bases, with 17 bases separating them. Sequencing was performed on naive CD8+ T cells sorted from blood. The chain combines TRBV9 with TRBJ2-2; perhaps D is TRBD1 or TRBD2 (5 bases each). The sequence was obtained from a young man in good health. Written as DNA, the CDR3 is TGTGCCAGCCAAAGACCGGGACCCCGCACCGGGGAGCTGTTTTTT. It translates to CASQRPGPRTGELFF.